These T cell receptor beta chains were read from a single sample in a study of Ad26.COV2.S vaccination and SARS-CoV-2 variants. Some clones are missing from TCRdb's copy, which holds only in-frame ones; the method was immunoSEQ multiplex PCR. The sample yields about 350,000 clones, 92% seen once. Sequencing used peripheral blood, obtained after recovery from COVID-19. These receptors were collected from a human donor who had recovered from COVID-19. Both conserved end residues are part of each CDR3. The D gene is left open where the match is weak. Where a row states a size, it is once, few, many or the class of an expanded clone; other rows omit it.

TRBD1	TRBV13	once	TRBJ1-2	CASSPTAGSGGEAGYTF	TGTGCCAGCAGCCCCACCGCCGGATCAGGGGGCGAGGCTGGCTACACCTTC
NA	TRBV6-1	NA	TRBJ1-5	CASSEGGTPNQPQHF	TGTGCCAGCAGTGAAGGTGGGACGCCAAATCAGCCCCAGCATTTT
TRBD2	TRBV10-3	NA	TRBJ2-7	CAISIAGPRNEQYF	TGTGCCATCAGTATAGCGGGGCCCAGGAACGAGCAGTACTTC
NA	TRBV3-1/TRBV3-2	NA	TRBJ2-1	CASSQGQGPYNEQFF	TGTGCCAGCAGCCAAGGCCAGGGTCCCTACAATGAGCAGTTCTTC
NA	TRBV11-2	NA	TRBJ2-3	CASTPLHRRGYTDTQYF	TGTGCCAGCACCCCCCTTCATCGGCGGGGATACACAGATACGCAGTATTTT
TRBD2	TRBV2	NA	TRBJ2-1	CASSAQRGAYDEQFF	TGTGCCAGCAGCGCCCAGCGGGGGGCGTACGATGAGCAGTTCTTC
TRBD1	TRBV2	NA	TRBJ1-2	CASQGGANYGYTF	TGTGCCAGCCAGGGGGGAGCTAACTATGGCTACACCTTC
NA	TRBV11-3	NA	TRBJ1-1	CASSQRDGNTEAFF	TGTGCCAGCAGCCAAAGAGATGGGAACACTGAAGCTTTCTTT
TRBD2	TRBV19	NA	TRBJ2-1	CASSPTVGLADYNEQFF	TGTGCCAGTAGTCCAACTGTGGGACTAGCGGACTACAATGAGCAGTTCTTC
NA	TRBV5-4	NA	TRBJ2-3	CASSVRDTHTQYF	TGTGCCAGCAGCGTAAGGGACACACATACGCAGTATTTT
NA	TRBV14	once	TRBJ2-7	CASSQEGPPYEQYF	TGTGCCAGCAGCCAAGAAGGGCCGCCCTACGAGCAGTACTTC
NA	TRBV5-1	NA	TRBJ2-1	CASSLARNNEQFF	TGCGCCAGCAGCTTGGCCCGAAACAATGAGCAGTTCTTC
NA	TRBV12-3/TRBV12-4	NA	TRBJ1-5	CASSAGGGSPQHF	TGTGCCAGCAGTGCCGGGGGTGGGTCGCCCCAGCATTTT
NA	TRBV7-6	NA	TRBJ2-5	CASSARITTDRMETQYF	TGTGCCAGCAGCGCGAGGATTACCACCGACAGAATGGAGACCCAGTACTTC
NA	TRBV20-1	NA	TRBJ1-1	CSASLGANTEAFF	TGCAGTGCTAGTCTCGGGGCGAACACTGAAGCTTTCTTT
NA	TRBV4-1	few	TRBJ1-6	CASSPRTGKPLHF	TGCGCCAGCAGCCCCCGAACAGGAAAACCCCTCCACTTT
NA	TRBV6-5	once	TRBJ1-5	CASSYSFYSNQPQHF	TGTGCCAGCAGTTACTCGTTTTATAGCAATCAGCCCCAGCATTTT
TRBD1	TRBV19	NA	TRBJ1-5	CASTGGNQPQHF	TGTGCCAGCACAGGGGGGAATCAGCCCCAGCATTTT
TRBD2	TRBV27	NA	TRBJ2-4	CASSGLAGRRENIQYF	TGTGCCAGCAGCGGACTAGCGGGCCGGCGGGAAAACATTCAGTACTTC
NA	TRBV4-2	NA	TRBJ1-1	CASSPPLRRVRSSRSLNTEAFF	TGTGCCAGCAGCCCTCCCCTTAGAAGGGTCCGCTCTTCTCGCAGTTTGAACACTGAAGCTTTCTTT
NA	TRBV4-2	NA	TRBJ2-2	CASSQDRNTGELFF	TGTGCCAGCAGCCAAGACAGGAACACCGGGGAGCTGTTTTTT
NA	TRBV18	NA	TRBJ1-1	CASSEDTEAFF	TGTGCCAGCTCGGAGGACACTGAAGCTTTCTTT
NA	TRBV2	few	TRBJ1-1	CASSEAGQRAFF	TGTGCCAGCAGTGAAGCGGGCCAGAGGGCTTTCTTT
TRBD1	TRBV9	NA	TRBJ1-1	CASSVDRGQGGTFF	TGTGCCAGCAGCGTAGATAGGGGGCAGGGAGGAACTTTCTTT
NA	TRBV28	NA	TRBJ1-3	CASSQGISNTIYF	TGTGCCAGCAGTCAAGGTATCAGTAACACCATATATTTT
TRBD2	TRBV2	NA	TRBJ2-1	CASISSGGLGSGYNEQFF	TGTGCCAGCATTTCGAGCGGGGGGCTTGGATCTGGATACAATGAGCAGTTCTTC
NA	TRBV19	NA	TRBJ1-1	CASSIVGAGRGTEAFF	TGTGCCAGTAGTATAGTGGGGGCGGGGAGGGGCACTGAAGCTTTCTTT
TRBD2	TRBV5-4	NA	TRBJ2-1	CASSVEGSGALGQFF	TGTGCCAGCAGCGTGGAGGGTAGCGGGGCCCTGGGGCAGTTCTTC